These 12 T cell receptor beta chains were sequenced from one sample in a study of T cells after posttransplantation cyclophosphamide. The table came from immunoSEQ multiplex PCR; TCRdb's copy has only in-frame clones and leaves some out. The sample shows about 25,000 clones, none of them appearing just once. Sequenced material: PBMCs. These receptors were collected from a man in his forties or fifties in good health, CMV-negative, and a related stem cell transplant donor.

In its sample, this clone was seen many times. The V call is TRBV19, the J call TRBJ2-5; D remains unclear. CDR3 length: 14 residues. With 5 bases removed from V and 2 bases from J, the gap between germline ends came to 12 bases. Germline V gene lookup returns CDR1 LNHDA and CDR2 SQIVND (reference sequence). For the CDR3, the DNA is TGTGCCAGTAGTCCCGGCAGGTATCAAGAGACCCAGTACTTC. As protein: CASSPGRYQETQYF.

This clone has a count of ten or more. V and J are TRBV7-3 and TRBJ2-2; TRBD2 matches 9 bases. V lost 3 bases, J lost 3 bases, and 8 bases stayed unmatched. Germline values: CDR1 SGHTA, CDR2 FQGTGA. The CDR3 sequence is 17 residues long. CDR3 residues: CASSFTRGGPDTGELFF. The DNA for the CDR3 is TGTGCCAGCAGCTTTACGCGGGGGGGACCGGACACCGGGGAGCTGTTTTTT.

V usage is TRBV15 and J usage is TRBJ2-5; D is unresolved. CDR3 length equals 13 residues. V dropped 2 bases and J dropped 1 base, with 5 bases sitting between them. The germline V gene has CDR1 LNHNV and CDR2 YYDKDF (reference sequence). The CDR3 sequence is CATSRQLQETQYF. DNA for the CDR3: TGTGCCACCAGCAGACAACTCCAAGAGACCCAGTACTTC.

This clone was seen repeatedly, ten times or more. The V and J genes are TRBV30 and TRBJ2-4; 11 bases line up with TRBD2. The germline V gene encodes CDR1 GTSNPN and CDR2 SVGIG (reference sequence). The trim removed 0 bases at V and 6 bases at J, leaving 1 base unmatched. The CDR3 sequence is 14 residues long. The CDR3 region is CAWSVGTSGNIQYF. CDR3 sequence (DNA): TGTGCCTGGAGTGTGGGGACTAGCGGAAACATTCAGTACTTC.

The table lists this clone with many counts. The V gene is TRBV7-2, the J gene TRBJ1-3; D unresolved. The CDR3 is 14 amino acids. V shed 0 bases and J shed 0 bases, with 3 bases lying between them. Germline V CDR1 and CDR2: SGHTA, FQGNSA. CDR3 protein: CASSLASSGNTIYF. The CDR3 DNA sequence: TGTGCCAGCAGCTTAGCCTCCTCTGGAAACACCATATATTTT.

The V gene is TRBV7-7, the J gene TRBJ1-6; D is ambiguous. V was clipped by 5 bases and J by 8 bases, with 10 bases between them. The CDR3 has 13 residues. Germline V gives CDR1 SSHAT, CDR2 FNYEAQ (reference sequence). The CDR3 DNA reads as TGTGCCAGCAGCCCTGGCGCGGATTCACCCCTCCACTTT. It specifies CASSPGADSPLHF.

At least ten counts were recorded for this clone. This chain uses TRBV14 with TRBJ1-2; no firm D call. In germline, CDR1 is SGHDN, CDR2 FVKESK. V was cut by 1 base and J by 2 bases, with 5 bases left in between. This CDR3 spans 13 amino acids. The DNA for the CDR3 is TGTGCCAGCAGCCAAGCCAGGAACTATGGCTACACCTTC. Translation: CASSQARNYGYTF.

This clone came up many times. J is TRBJ1-1 and V is TRBV11-2; D ambiguous. CDR1 SGHAT and CDR2 FQNNGV come from the germline V gene. Deletions cut 5 bases from V and 1 base from J, with 8 bases between. The CDR3 has 13 residues. CDR3 amino acids: CASSPAGNTEAFF. The CDR3 DNA reads as TGTGCCAGCAGCCCTGCGGGGAACACTGAAGCTTTCTTT.

The table lists this clone with many counts. This sequence joins TRBV18 and TRBJ1-6; 7 nucleotides agree with TRBD1. V was clipped by 5 bases and J by 9 bases; unmatched bases: 10. The CDR3 is 15 amino acids. Germline V gene data show CDR1 as KGHSH and CDR2 as LQKENI. CDR3 residues: CASSAGTEVSSPLHF. As DNA, the CDR3 is TGTGCCAGCTCAGCAGGGACAGAAGTTAGTTCACCCCTCCACTTT.

There are many counts of this clone. This rearrangement joins TRBV6-6 to TRBJ2-3; TRBD1 aligns across 8 bases. The CDR3 contains 15 residues. The germline V gene encodes CDR1 MNHNY and CDR2 SVGAGI (reference sequence). The junction had 9 bases not matched to a gene; V was cut back by 7 bases and J by 3 bases. The CDR3 sequence is CASIEQGVGTDTQYF. CDR3 coding DNA: TGTGCCAGCATTGAACAGGGGGTCGGAACAGATACGCAGTATTTT.

The sample holds many counts of this clone. This chain connects TRBV4-1 to TRBJ1-1; D unresolved. Germline-derived CDR1 and CDR2 are MGHRA and YSYEKL. The germline V and J ends were trimmed by 4 bases and 0 bases, with 15 bases remaining between them. The CDR3 contains 16 residues. The CDR3 DNA is TGCGCCAGCAGCCCCCGGACTGACCCGATGAACACTGAAGCTTTCTTT. Translated, it gives CASSPRTDPMNTEAFF.

Ten or more counts support this clone. The chain recombines TRBV27 with TRBJ2-7, with 11 bases lining up with TRBD2. The CDR3 is 14 amino acids. The V segment lost 7 bases and the J segment 5 bases; nucleotides outside the gene matches: 7. Germline CDR1 reads MNHEY; CDR2 reads SMNVEV (reference sequence). This chain's CDR3 is CASTPTSGDHEQYF. CDR3 sequence (DNA): TGTGCCAGCACCCCGACTAGCGGGGACCACGAGCAGTACTTC.